Described below is a single T cell receptor beta chain sequence and its context. Its antigen is undetermined. 60 Vbeta and 13 Jbeta primers were used in PCR. This table comes from immunoSEQ multiplex PCR, and its TCRdb copy is limited to in-frame clones, with some not included. This table holds some 110,000 clones, nearly 75% found once. This entry belongs to a study of cytomegalovirus exposure and HLA in healthy donors. Regarding the study as a whole: In a later analysis, HLA-associated TCR beta chains were more clonally expanded than equally common others.

The receptor comes from a man aged 25 to 40 in good health and CMV-seropositive. The sequenced sample was PBMCs.

CDR3 DNA: TGTGCCAGCAGCTTTGCCGGGAGTGGGCAGTACTTC. Translation gives CASSFAGSGQYF. This chain connects TRBV7-2 to TRBJ2-5, with D tentatively TRBD2 (6 bases). CDR1 SGHTA and CDR2 FQGNSA come from the germline V gene. V was shortened by 3 bases and J by 11 bases, with 13 bases between the two germline ends. This CDR3 region has 12 residues.